This T cell receptor (beta chain) was recorded in a study of blood T cell repertoires in COVID-19. The overall study: Acute and convalescent COVID-19 samples came from the United States, Italy and Spain. T cells, B-cell-depleted T cells, or PBMCs supplied cDNA or gDNA.

Individuals drawn from 24 US areas were about 18 to 90 years old. Clinical history as reported by participants underpinned cohort assignment. This CDR3 region has 14 residues. Trimming cost V 6 bases and J 7 bases, with 15 bases left between them. Germline-derived CDR1 and CDR2 are SNHLY and FYNNEI. Clones were sequenced by immunoSEQ multiplex PCR, and TCRdb holds only the in-frame ones, with some missing. The sample contains over 200,000 clones, about 91% of which appear only once. Sequenced sample: PBMCs or T cells enriched from blood (not recorded which). The rearrangement links TRBV2 to TRBJ1-4, with unresolved D. This clonotype was sampled from a middle-aged woman with acute COVID-19. CDR3 sequence: CASSLQNGLEKLFF. CDR3 nucleotide sequence: TGTGCCAGCAGCCTACAGAACGGTCTTGAAAAACTGTTTTTT.